This TCR beta chain was obtained from a study of cytomegalovirus exposure and HLA in healthy donors. A multiplex PCR was run with 60 Vbeta primers and 13 Jbeta primers. Repertoires were generated with immunoSEQ multiplex PCR, while TCRdb's copy carries only in-frame clones and drops some. The sample holds roughly 120,000 clones; over 60% are singletons and the top ten take around 3.9%. This CDR3 region has 16 residues. V gave up 0 bases and J gave up 2 bases; unmatched junction bases: 2. Germline CDR1 and CDR2: MNHEY and SVGAGI. The origin of this receptor is a human donor in good health. This rearrangement joins TRBV6-5 to TRBJ2-7; 12 nucleotides align to TRBD2. The sequencing input was PBMCs. The CDR3 DNA reads TGTGCCAGCAGTTACTCACGGACTAGCGGGACCTACGAGCAGTACTTC. It specifies CASSYSRTSGTYEQYF.